Detailed here is one TCR beta chain. The CDR3 covers 14 residues. J was trimmed by 5 bases and V by 3 bases; bases with no gene match: 4. Germline CDR1 and CDR2: SGHRS and YFSETQ. This sample was included in a study of shared clonotypes between healthy human individuals. At the level of the study: Aged between 18 and 49, the donors were a couple of women and a few men.

Each PCR replicate from the sorted subsets contained around 0.2 ug DNA, which is 30,000 or so T cell genomes. TCRdb keeps only in-frame clones here, not all; method: immunoSEQ multiplex PCR. This table has about a million clones, 60% to 85% appearing once. The sample taken for sequencing was memory CD4+ T cells from PBMCs. Subset indicated: CD45RA-negative fraction. The J gene is TRBJ2-2, the V gene TRBV5-1, with TRBD1 matching over 7 bases. The sequence was obtained from a man younger than 30 in good health. Some clones in this sample may be carry-over from other donors' samples. CDR3 DNA sequence: TGCGCCAGCAGCTATTTACAGGGGACCGGGGAGCTGTTTTTT. The encoded protein is CASSYLQGTGELFF.